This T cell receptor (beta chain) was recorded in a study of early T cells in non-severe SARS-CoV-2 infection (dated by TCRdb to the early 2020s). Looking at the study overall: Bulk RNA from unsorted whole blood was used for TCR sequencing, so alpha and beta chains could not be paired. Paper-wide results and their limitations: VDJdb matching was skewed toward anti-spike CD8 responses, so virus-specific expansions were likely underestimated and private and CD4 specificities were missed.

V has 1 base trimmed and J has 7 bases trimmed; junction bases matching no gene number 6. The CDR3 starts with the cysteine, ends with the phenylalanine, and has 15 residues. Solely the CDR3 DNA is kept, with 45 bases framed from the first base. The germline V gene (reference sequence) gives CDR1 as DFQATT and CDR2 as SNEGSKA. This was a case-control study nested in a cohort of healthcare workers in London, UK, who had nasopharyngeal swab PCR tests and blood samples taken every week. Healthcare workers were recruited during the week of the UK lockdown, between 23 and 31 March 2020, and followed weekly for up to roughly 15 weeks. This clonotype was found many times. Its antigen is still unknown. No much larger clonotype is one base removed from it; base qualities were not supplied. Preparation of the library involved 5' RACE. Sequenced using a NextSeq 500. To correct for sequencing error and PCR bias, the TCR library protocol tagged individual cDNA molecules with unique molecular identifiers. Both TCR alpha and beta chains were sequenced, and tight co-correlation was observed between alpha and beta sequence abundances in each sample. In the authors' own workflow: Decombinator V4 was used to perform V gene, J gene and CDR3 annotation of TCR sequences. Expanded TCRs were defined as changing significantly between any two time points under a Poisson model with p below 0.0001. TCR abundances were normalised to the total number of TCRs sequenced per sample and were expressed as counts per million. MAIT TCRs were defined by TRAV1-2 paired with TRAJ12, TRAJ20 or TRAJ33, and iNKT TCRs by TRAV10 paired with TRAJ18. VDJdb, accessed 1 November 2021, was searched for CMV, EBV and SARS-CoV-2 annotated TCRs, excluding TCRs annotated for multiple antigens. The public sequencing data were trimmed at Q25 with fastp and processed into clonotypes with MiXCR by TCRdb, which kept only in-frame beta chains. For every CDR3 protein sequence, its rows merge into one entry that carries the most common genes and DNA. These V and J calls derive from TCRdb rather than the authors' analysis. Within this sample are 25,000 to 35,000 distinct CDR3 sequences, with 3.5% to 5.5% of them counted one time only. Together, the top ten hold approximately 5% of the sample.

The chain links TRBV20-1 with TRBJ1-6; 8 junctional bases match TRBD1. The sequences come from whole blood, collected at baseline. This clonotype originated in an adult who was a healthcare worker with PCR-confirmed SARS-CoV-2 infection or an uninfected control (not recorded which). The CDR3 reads CSARGQGTLNSPLHF. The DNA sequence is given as TGCAGTGCTAGAGGACAGGGGACCTTAAATTCACCCCTCCACTTT.